A single sample is the source of the 22 T cell receptor beta chains below, sequenced in a study of blood T cell repertoires in COVID-19. The repertoire was sequenced with immunoSEQ multiplex PCR; TCRdb's copy has only in-frame clones and lacks some. Of approximately 77,000 clones in the sample, 75% to 90% are singletons; the top ten hold 2%. Material for sequencing was peripheral blood. Receptor source: a man aged 30-40 years with acute or convalescent COVID-19.

V is TRBV27 and J is TRBJ2-1; TRBD1 matches at 9 bases. V shed 6 bases, J shed 5 bases, and the junction held 11 bases outside the gene matches. Looked up from germline, CDR1 is MNHEY and CDR2 is SMNVEV (reference sequence). CDR3 length equals 16 residues. CDR3 region: CASSKHPGQGNNEQFF. CDR3 nucleotides: TGTGCCAGCAGCAAACACCCGGGACAGGGAAACAATGAGCAGTTCTTC.

In this sample, this clone turned up a few times. The chain carries TRBV11-2 and TRBJ1-2; D is perhaps TRBD1 (6 bases). Trimming shortened V by 1 base and J by 2 bases, and 14 bases separated the two germline ends. In germline, CDR1 is SGHAT, CDR2 FQNNGV. This CDR3 has 16 amino acids. The CDR3, as DNA: TGTGCCAGCAGCTTAGTAGGGTCACAGGGAAACTATGGCTACACCTTC. Protein sequence: CASSLVGSQGNYGYTF.

This clone was observed a single time. The chain uses TRBV5-6 and TRBJ1-4; D gene unclear. Trimming left V 2 bases short and J 4 bases short, with 9 bases between. CDR1 and CDR2 from the germline V gene are SGHDT and YYEEEE. CDR3 length equals 14 residues. CDR3 loop: CASSFKQSNEKLFF. Written as DNA, the CDR3 is TGTGCCAGCAGCTTTAAACAAAGTAATGAAAAACTGTTTTTT.

The gene calls are TRBV9 and TRBJ1-1, with D tentatively TRBD1 (6 bases). V lost 4 bases and J 5 bases, leaving 18 bases between the germline ends. CDR3 length: 15 residues. The V gene's germline CDR1 is SGDLS and CDR2 YYNGEE. The CDR3 here is CASSPTTGVGTEAFF. CDR3 DNA: TGTGCCAGCAGCCCTACGACAGGAGTGGGTACTGAAGCTTTCTTT.

This rearrangement joins TRBV6-6 to TRBJ1-2, with a tentative D call TRBD1 (6 bases). The CDR3 sequence is 12 residues long. V gave up 7 bases and J gave up 4 bases, with 10 bases separating them. Per germline, CDR1 MNHNY and CDR2 SVGAGI (reference sequence). CDR3 sequence (DNA): TGTGCCAGCACCATGGACAGCTATGGCTACACCTTC. This codes for CASTMDSYGYTF.

This clone was counted at least ten times. The V call is TRBV27, the J call TRBJ2-3, with TRBD2 as a possible D gene (5 bases). V lost 4 bases and J 5 bases, leaving 13 bases between the germline ends. Germline lookup yields CDR1 MNHEY and CDR2 SMNVEV (reference sequence). The CDR3 is made up of 14 amino acids. DNA for the CDR3: TGTGCCAGCAGTTCGAGGGCCCCTCAAGATACGCAGTATTTT. Encoded protein: CASSSRAPQDTQYF.

J is TRBJ1-2 and V is TRBV5-5, with TRBD1 identical over 9 bases. Germline lookup yields CDR1 SGHKS and CDR2 YYEKEE (reference sequence). The CDR3 extends over 15 amino acids. Trimming cost V 0 bases and J 1 base; bases outside gene matches: 1. The CDR3 region is CASSLGQGVNYGYTF. As DNA, the CDR3 is TGTGCCAGCAGCTTGGGACAGGGGGTTAACTATGGCTACACCTTC.

V usage is TRBV7-6 and J usage is TRBJ2-5; 7 bases line up with TRBD2. With 5 bases clipped from V and 4 bases from J, the junction kept 16 bases outside the gene matches. This CDR3 comprises 17 residues. CDR1 SGHVS and CDR2 FNYEAQ come from the germline V gene. CDR3 amino acids: CASSPEEMGRGGETQYF. CDR3 DNA: TGTGCCAGCAGCCCTGAGGAAATGGGACGCGGGGGAGAGACCCAGTACTTC.

The chain is built from TRBV4-3 and TRBJ1-5; the D is unclear. Germline V lookup: CDR1 LGHNA, CDR2 YSLEER. This CDR3 region has 15 residues. Trimming took 0 bases from V and 0 from J, leaving 6 bases between them. The CDR3 loop is CASSQDIYSNQPQHF. CDR3 nucleotide sequence: TGCGCCAGCAGCCAAGACATCTATAGCAATCAGCCCCAGCATTTT.

V and J are TRBV27 and TRBJ2-7; 8 bases are a match to TRBD1. This CDR3 contains 14 residues. Germline CDR1 MNHEY, CDR2 SMNVEV (reference sequence). Trimming cost V 6 bases and J 2 bases; bases outside gene matches: 6. This CDR3 reads CASSPAGGTYEQYV. DNA for the CDR3: TGTGCCAGCAGCCCAGCAGGGGGCACCTACGAGCAGTACGTC.

This sequence joins TRBV2 and TRBJ2-5, with 14 bases fitting TRBD2. The V and J ends lost 8 bases and 1 base, in that order; junction bases with no gene match: 9. The CDR3 is made up of 17 amino acids. Germline assignment: CDR1 SNHLY and CDR2 FYNNEI. CDR3 nucleotide sequence: TGTGCCAGCCCGCCGGGACTAGCGGGGGTATCCCAAGAGACCCAGTACTTC. Translating it yields CASPPGLAGVSQETQYF.

There are a few counts of this clone. The chain combines TRBV27 with TRBJ2-1; no reliable D call. Germline V gene data show CDR1 as MNHEY and CDR2 as SMNVEV (reference sequence). V shed 5 bases and J shed 2 bases, with 10 bases lying between them. CDR3 length: 14 amino acids. CDR3 in amino acids: CASSPSTTYNEQFF. As DNA, the CDR3 is TGTGCCAGCAGTCCGAGCACCACCTACAATGAGCAGTTCTTC.

The chain links TRBV19 to TRBJ1-4; D may be TRBD1 (6 bases). This CDR3 is built from 15 residues. CDR1 and CDR2 from the germline V gene are LNHDA and SQIVND (reference sequence). V lost 7 bases and J lost 0, with 12 bases in between. In nucleotides, the CDR3 is TGTGCCAGTAAGGCAGGGGCGACAACTAATGAAAAACTGTTTTTT. It yields the protein CASKAGATTNEKLFF.

The V call is TRBV4-3, the J call TRBJ2-2; TRBD2 might be the D (5 bases). The CDR3 is 16 residues long. Germline lookup yields CDR1 LGHNA and CDR2 YSLEER. V gave up 4 bases and J gave up 4 bases, with 16 bases separating them. The chain's CDR3 is CASSPTSFGVTGELFF. CDR3 DNA sequence: TGCGCCAGCAGCCCAACTAGTTTTGGGGTCACCGGGGAGCTGTTTTTT.

The chain links TRBV7-3 to TRBJ2-1; the match to TRBD2 covers 7 bases. Germline trimming cut 5 bases from V and 0 bases from J; bases unmatched to any gene: 7. The V gene's germline CDR1 is SGHTA and CDR2 FQGTGA. CDR3 length: 16 amino acids. This chain's CDR3 is CASSPKGGSSYNEQFF. The CDR3 coding sequence is TGTGCCAGCAGCCCCAAAGGCGGGAGCTCCTACAATGAGCAGTTCTTC.

The chain couples TRBV29-1 to TRBJ1-1; tentatively, D is TRBD1 (6 bases). This CDR3 is built from 14 residues. Trimming removed 4 bases at V and 4 bases at J, with 16 bases between. The V gene's germline CDR1 is SQVTM and CDR2 ANQGSEA. DNA of the CDR3: TGCAGCGTTGGACGGGCAGGGGTTAGCACTGAAGCTTTCTTT. It is translated as CSVGRAGVSTEAFF.

There are a few counts of this clone. The chain combines TRBV15 with TRBJ2-1; tentative D call: TRBD1 (5 bases). CDR1 and CDR2 (germline): LNHNV, YYDKDF (reference sequence). The CDR3 has 13 amino acids. V lost 8 bases and J 9 bases, leaving 17 bases between the germline ends. For the CDR3, the DNA is TGTGCCACCGCCGGTAGCTACCAGGGTGAGCAGTTCTTC. Its protein product is CATAGSYQGEQFF.

The rearrangement links TRBV2 to TRBJ1-3, with TRBD1 matching 9 bases. Germline loops: CDR1 SNHLY, CDR2 FYNNEI. The ends lost 6 bases at V and 8 bases at J; junction bases unmatched: 8. CDR3 length: 14 amino acids. CDR3 DNA: TGTGCCAGCAGAAGGGACAGGGATTTAGACACCATATATTTT. Its protein is CASRRDRDLDTIYF.

The CDR3 nucleotides read TGTGCCTGGAGAGGACAGGGGACGAACACTGAAGCTTTCTTT. Translation: CAWRGQGTNTEAFF. The chain couples TRBV30 to TRBJ1-1, with 9 bases fitting TRBD1. CDR3 size: 14 residues. V dropped 3 bases and J dropped 1; count of bases not matched to a gene: 3. Germline CDR1 and CDR2: GTSNPN and SVGIG (reference sequence). Complete variable domain (other parts from reference TRBV30 and TRBJ1-1): SQTIHQWPATLVQPVGSPLSLECTVEGTSNPNLYWYRQAAGRGLQLLFYSVGIGQISSEVPQNLSASRPQDRQFILSSKKLLLSDSGFYLCAWRGQGTNTEAFFGQGTRLTVV.

This chain joins TRBV18 and TRBJ1-1, with D perhaps TRBD1 (5 bases). The germline gives CDR1 KGHSH, CDR2 LQKENI. V was cut by 5 bases and J by 5 bases, with 15 bases left in between. The CDR3 extends over 14 amino acids. The CDR3 spells CASSGVWGGTEAFF. As DNA, the CDR3 is TGTGCCAGCTCAGGGGTCTGGGGGGGTACTGAAGCTTTCTTT.

V and J are TRBV25-1 and TRBJ2-1, with 10 bases fitting TRBD2. Germline V CDR1 and CDR2: MGHDK, SYGVNS. This CDR3 is 16 amino acids long. After removal of 8 bases from V and 4 bases from J, the junction contained 11 bases not matched to a gene. DNA for the CDR3: TGTGCCAGCCAACCGGGGGGACTAGCGAAATACAATGAGCAGTTCTTC. It encodes CASQPGGLAKYNEQFF.

J is TRBJ2-1 and V is TRBV5-1; a weak D match, TRBD2 (6 bases). Germline CDR1 reads SGHRS; CDR2 reads YFSETQ. This CDR3 contains 16 residues. Deletions cut 4 bases from V and 10 bases from J, with 24 bases between. This CDR3 reads CASSGATGGKRREQFF. DNA for the CDR3: TGCGCCAGCAGCGGGGCGACCGGCGGGAAAAGGCGGGAGCAGTTCTTC.